This T cell receptor beta chain is from a study of breast tumors, draining lymph nodes, adjacent tissues. Study-wide findings and caveats: Data only fit, rather than demonstrated, lymph node origin of most tumor T cells. Compared with basal-like, luminal-like tumors shared significantly more repertoire with nontumor tissue. Tumor TCR diversity was below lymph nodes but above nontumor tissue. Data fit most tumor T cells coming from lymph node, expanding in tumor.

TCRdb called the multiplex PCR reads again in MiXCR, with one record for every CDR3 protein. In the table there are 150,000 to 200,000 distinct CDR3 sequences, roughly a third of which are singletons. The lymph nodes were axillary draining lymph nodes from breast cancer patients. The CDR3 is 14 residues long. The ends lost 7 bases at V and 4 bases at J; junction bases unmatched: 6. In germline, CDR1 is MNHNY, CDR2 SVGAGI (reference sequence). This clonotype was detected only a few times. Its target is not known. A much larger clone sits a single nucleotide away, making a read error possible. The sample was axillary lymph node tissue. The rearrangement links TRBV6-6 to TRBJ1-3, with TRBD1 matching 8 bases. The receptor was isolated from a female donor with breast cancer. Some clones in this sample may be carry-over from other donors' samples. The chain's CDR3 is CASTHRGFGNTIYF. As DNA, the CDR3 is TGTGCCAGCACTCACAGGGGGTTCGGAAACACCATATATTTT.